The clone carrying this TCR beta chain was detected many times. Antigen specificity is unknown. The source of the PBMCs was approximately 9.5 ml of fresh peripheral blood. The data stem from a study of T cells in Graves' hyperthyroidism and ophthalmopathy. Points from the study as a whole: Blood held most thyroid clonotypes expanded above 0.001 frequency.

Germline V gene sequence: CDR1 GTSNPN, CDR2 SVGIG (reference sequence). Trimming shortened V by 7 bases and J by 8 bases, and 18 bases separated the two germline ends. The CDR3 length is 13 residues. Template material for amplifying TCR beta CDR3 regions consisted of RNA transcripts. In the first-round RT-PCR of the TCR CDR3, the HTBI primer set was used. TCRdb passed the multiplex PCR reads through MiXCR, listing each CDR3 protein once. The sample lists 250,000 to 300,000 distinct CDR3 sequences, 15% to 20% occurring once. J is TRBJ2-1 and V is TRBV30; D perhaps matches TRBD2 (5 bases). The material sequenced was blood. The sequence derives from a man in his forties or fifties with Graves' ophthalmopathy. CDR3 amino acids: CAFSLLSVDEQFF. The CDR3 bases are TGTGCCTTTTCCCTTCTTAGCGTCGATGAGCAGTTCTTC.